This T cell receptor beta chain was documented in a study of T cell responses to AZD1222 COVID-19 vaccine. CDR1 is SGHRS, CDR2 YFSETQ, per germline. Trimming removed 0 bases from V and 3 bases from J, with 13 bases in between. CDR3 length equals 16 residues. Concerning this clone: Antigen unknown.

Notes on the study in general: Nearly half of the spike-specific TCRs reportedly recognize variant regions that carry no mutations. The donor group comprised mostly white British people and more females; the analysis possibly underestimated clonal diversity. Among AZD1222 vaccinees, only 5 to 7 were seropositive at baseline. All repertoire sampling was performed exclusively after the peak T cell response.

Assay: immunoSEQ multiplex PCR; the TCRdb copy retains only in-frame clones and omits some. The data contain approximately 110,000 clones, roughly 87% of them singletons. The receptor's source is an adult in good health. The starting material was peripheral blood, obtained on day 0 of AZD1222 vaccination. The chain is built from TRBV5-1 and TRBJ2-1; TRBD1 might be the D (5 bases). The CDR3 sequence: CASSLGASTGYNEQFF. Written as DNA, the CDR3 is TGCGCCAGCAGCTTGGGGGCCAGCACAGGCTACAATGAGCAGTTCTTC.